What follows are 30 T cell receptor beta chains derived from one specimen sequenced in a study of cytomegalovirus exposure and HLA in healthy donors. Both 60 Vbeta primers and 13 Jbeta primers went into the PCR. Sequenced by immunoSEQ multiplex PCR; TCRdb stores in-frame clones only, minus some. Found here are tens of thousands of clones, 70% to 85% of them singletons; the top ten hold roughly a tenth. Source material: PBMCs. Source of these receptors: a woman between 18 and 29 years old in good health and CMV-seropositive.

The V call is TRBV9, the J call TRBJ1-1, with a possible D match to TRBD1 (5 bases). V lost 3 bases, J lost 1 base, and 13 bases lay in between. This CDR3 comprises 15 residues. The germline V gene encodes CDR1 SGDLS and CDR2 YYNGEE. The CDR3 bases are TGTGCCAGCAGCGGATCTCAGGGCCAGAACACTGAAGCTTTCTTT. Protein product: CASSGSQGQNTEAFF.

The V and J genes are TRBV6-5 and TRBJ2-1, with 11 bases aligning to TRBD2. V lost 4 bases, J lost 2 bases, and 4 bases stayed unmatched. The CDR3 is 16 residues long. The V gene's germline CDR1 is MNHEY and CDR2 SVGAGI. The CDR3 DNA sequence: TGTGCCAGCAGTTCCTTTAGCGGGGGGGCCTACAATGAGCAGTTCTTC. This sequence encodes CASSSFSGGAYNEQFF.

This clone has more than one count but fewer than ten. CDR3 region: CASSLSGLISYEQYF. CDR3 DNA sequence: TGTGCCAGCAGCTTATCAGGGCTAATCTCCTACGAGCAGTACTTC. The chain combines TRBV7-2 with TRBJ2-7, with D possibly TRBD1 on 5 matching bases. V was shortened by 2 bases and J by 0 bases, with 11 bases between the two germline ends. Germline V gene sequence: CDR1 SGHTA, CDR2 FQGNSA. The CDR3 consists of 15 residues. The complete variable domain, with remaining parts taken from reference TRBV7-2 and TRBJ2-7, reads GAGVSQSPSNKVTEKGKDVELRCDPISGHTALYWYRQSLGQGLEFLIYFQGNSAPDKSGLPSDRFSAERTGGSVSTLTIQRTQQEDSAVYLCASSLSGLISYEQYFGPGTRLTVT.

V and J are TRBV5-1 and TRBJ2-5; 7 bases are shared with TRBD1. The J call may not be correct, given that the DNA end is closer to TRBJ2-7. Germline V gene data show CDR1 as SGHRS and CDR2 as YFSETQ. This CDR3 region has 15 residues. In DNA form, the CDR3 reads TGCGCCAGCAGCAACTCCGGGACAGTTCCCTCCGAGCAGTACTTC. The encoded protein is CASSNSGTVPSEQYF.

The chain combines TRBV29-1 with TRBJ2-1; tentatively, D is TRBD2 (7 bases). Trimming cost V 6 bases and J 0 bases, with 21 bases left between them. Germline CDR1 is SQVTM and CDR2 is ANQGSEA. The CDR3 contains 17 residues. The CDR3 reads CSVYRETSWSSYNEQFF. DNA of the CDR3: TGCAGCGTCTACAGGGAGACTAGCTGGAGCTCCTACAATGAGCAGTTCTTC.

The chain carries TRBV5-5 and TRBJ1-5, with 8 bases lining up with TRBD1. The CDR3 has 16 amino acids. Germline V gene data show CDR1 as SGHKS and CDR2 as YYEKEE (reference sequence). V was pared by 4 bases and J by 2 bases, with 8 bases of the junction left unmatched. This chain's CDR3 is CASSDQTGVGNQPQHF. The CDR3 DNA reads TGTGCCAGCAGCGATCAGACAGGGGTGGGCAATCAGCCCCAGCATTTT.

This clone appeared a few times. V usage is TRBV5-4 and J usage is TRBJ2-3; 7 bases align to TRBD2. CDR1 is SGHNT and CDR2 is YYREEE in the germline V gene (reference sequence). This CDR3 region has 15 residues. V was pared by 5 bases and J by 3 bases, with 9 bases of the junction left unmatched. Here the CDR3 DNA reads TGTGCCAGCAGGTTTGGGGGAGGGACTACAGATACGCAGTATTTT. This gives the protein CASRFGGGTTDTQYF.

This clone was found once. Sequence at one end of the junction differs from germline and may be a read error. The V call is TRBV12-5, the J call TRBJ2-1; D unclear. CDR1 is LGHNT and CDR2 is FRNRAP in the germline V gene. The CDR3 loop spans 9 amino acids. The DNA for the CDR3 is TGTGCTAGTGGTCCGGTCGAGATCTTC. Translation gives CASGPVEIF.

The V call is TRBV15, the J call TRBJ2-5; 7 nucleotides line up with TRBD2. This CDR3 is 15 amino acids long. V lost 3 bases and J lost 4; bases outside the gene matches: 8. The germline V gene encodes CDR1 LNHNV and CDR2 YYDKDF (reference sequence). DNA for the CDR3: TGTGCCACCAGCAGTTGGGCGGGAGATGGAGAGACCCAGTACTTC. Translated, it gives CATSSWAGDGETQYF.

The chain uses TRBV19 and TRBJ2-3; perhaps TRBD2 as D (5 bases). Germline V CDR1 and CDR2: LNHDA, SQIVND (reference sequence). CDR3 length: 14 residues. V dropped 7 bases and J dropped 2 bases, with 13 bases sitting between them. DNA of the CDR3: TGTGCCAGTACCCCAGGAGGTCTCACAGATACGCAGTATTTT. Its translation: CASTPGGLTDTQYF.

The chain couples TRBV9 to TRBJ2-5; 7 bases align to TRBD2. Germline V gives CDR1 SGDLS, CDR2 YYNGEE. This CDR3 spans 16 amino acids. V shed 4 bases and J 5 bases; nucleotides not matched to a gene: 14. The CDR3 sequence is CASSMLETSYGETQYF. CDR3 sequence (DNA): TGTGCCAGCAGCATGCTCGAGACTAGCTACGGGGAGACCCAGTACTTC. The variable domain in full, with the rest retrieved from reference TRBV9 and TRBJ2-5, is DSGVTQTPKHLITATGQRVTLRCSPRSGDLSVYWYQQSLDQGLQFLIQYYNGEERAKGNILERFSAQQFPDLHSELNLSSLELGDSALYFCASSMLETSYGETQYFGPGTRLLVL.

V gene TRBV7-3 combines with J gene TRBJ2-3, with D perhaps TRBD2 (6 bases). Germline CDR1 reads SGHTA; CDR2 reads FQGTGA. V gave up 5 bases and J gave up 0 bases, with 9 bases separating them. The CDR3 extends over 14 amino acids. The CDR3 nucleotides are TGTGCCAGCAGCCCTGGACTAAGCACAGATACGCAGTATTTT. Translating it yields CASSPGLSTDTQYF. The full variable domain, in which reference TRBV7-3 and TRBJ2-3 provide the parts outside the CDR3, is GAGVSQTPSNKVTEKGKYVELRCDPISGHTALYWYRQSLGQGPEFLIYFQGTGAADDSGLPNDRFFAVRPEGSVSTLKIQRTERGDSAVYLCASSPGLSTDTQYFGPGTRLTVL.

The J gene is TRBJ2-2, the V gene TRBV7-3, with TRBD2 matching 9 bases. The germline V gene encodes CDR1 SGHTA and CDR2 FQGTGA. Trimming removed 5 bases from V and 7 bases from J; junction bases left unmatched: 8. The CDR3 extends over 15 amino acids. The CDR3 DNA sequence: TGTGCCAGCAGCCCGGCGGGAGGGTTTCACGGGGAGCTGTTTTTT. It yields the protein CASSPAGGFHGELFF.

This chain connects TRBV5-8 to TRBJ1-5; D not certain. Germline V gives CDR1 SGHTS, CDR2 YDEGEE. The CDR3 consists of 17 residues. The germline V and J ends were trimmed by 4 bases and 2 bases, with 19 bases remaining between them. The CDR3 nucleotides are TGTGCCAGCAGCACCGGCGGGCAGGTAGGCGGCAATCAGCCCCAGCATTTT. The encoded protein is CASSTGGQVGGNQPQHF.

The chain uses TRBV7-6 and TRBJ2-7, with 9 bases that match TRBD2. V lost 1 base, J lost 7 bases, and 11 bases stayed unmatched. This CDR3 has 16 residues. The germline V gene has CDR1 SGHVS and CDR2 FNYEAQ. The CDR3 is CASSLDYAGGSREQYF. CDR3 in DNA: TGTGCCAGCAGCTTAGACTACGCGGGGGGGTCTCGGGAGCAGTACTTC.

J is TRBJ2-7 and V is TRBV27; D uncertain. The ends were cut back, 5 bases at V and 0 bases at J, with 5 bases in the middle. The CDR3 runs 12 residues. Germline V lookup: CDR1 MNHEY, CDR2 SMNVEV (reference sequence). CDR3 region: CASSPSSYEQYF. The CDR3 DNA is TGTGCCAGCAGTCCGAGCTCCTACGAGCAGTACTTC.

The J gene is TRBJ2-3, the V gene TRBV7-3; 7 positions agree with TRBD2. Trimming cost V 2 bases and J 2 bases; bases outside gene matches: 7. The CDR3 is 16 amino acids. Germline V gives CDR1 SGHTA, CDR2 FQGTGA. CDR3 nucleotides: TGTGCCAGCAGCTTACGGATGGGGGGGAACACAGATACGCAGTATTTT. The encoded protein is CASSLRMGGNTDTQYF.

V is TRBV5-1 and J is TRBJ2-3; 7 bases agree with TRBD2. Germline V gives CDR1 SGHRS, CDR2 YFSETQ. The CDR3 runs 13 residues. J was trimmed by 9 bases and V by 3 bases; bases with no gene match: 7. CDR3 protein: CASSYGGGGTQYF. The CDR3 DNA reads as TGCGCCAGCAGCTACGGCGGCGGGGGAACGCAGTATTTT.

This clone has only a few counts. The V and J genes are TRBV4-3 and TRBJ1-4; TRBD1 aligns across 8 bases. This CDR3 region has 18 residues. Germline-derived CDR1 and CDR2 are LGHNA and YSLEER. J gave up 3 bases and V 0 bases, and 9 bases lay outside the gene matches. The CDR3 sequence is CASSQDAGTGLPNEKLFF. The CDR3, as DNA: TGCGCCAGCAGCCAAGATGCTGGGACAGGACTTCCTAATGAAAAACTGTTTTTT.

The table lists this clone with a count of one. This sequence joins TRBV7-9 and TRBJ2-7, with D maybe TRBD2 (6 bases). Trimming left V 5 bases short and J 1 base short, with 15 bases between. CDR3 length: 15 residues. Germline V gene lookup returns CDR1 SEHNR and CDR2 FQNEAQ (reference sequence). CDR3 region: CASSGPGTVSYEQYF. CDR3 bases: TGTGCCAGCAGCGGCCCCGGGACTGTATCCTACGAGCAGTACTTC.

Notes on this clone: Other DNA sequences in this sample translate to the same CDR3. The chain joins TRBV27 to TRBJ2-1, with 15 bases matching TRBD2. The CDR3 consists of 17 residues. V lost 5 bases and J lost 5; bases outside the gene matches: 7. Germline V gene lookup returns CDR1 MNHEY and CDR2 SMNVEV (reference sequence). The CDR3: CASSPWGLAGGNNEQFF. The CDR3 coding sequence is TGTGCCAGCAGTCCCTGGGGACTAGCGGGAGGAAACAATGAGCAGTTCTTC.

This clone was picked up one time. The genes are TRBV7-2 and TRBJ2-7, with no clear D. Germline V CDR1 and CDR2: SGHTA, FQGNSA. There are 13 residues in the CDR3. V was cut by 6 bases and J by 0 bases, with 9 bases left in between. CDR3 sequence (DNA): TGTGCCAGCAGGGCCGCTAGCTCCTACGAGCAGTACTTC. Its translation is CASRAASSYEQYF. Filled out from reference TRBV7-2 and TRBJ2-7, the complete variable domain reads GAGVSQSPSNKVTEKGKDVELRCDPISGHTALYWYRQSLGQGLEFLIYFQGNSAPDKSGLPSDRFSAERTGGSVSTLTIQRTQQEDSAVYLCASRAASSYEQYFGPGTRLTVT.

Worth noting for this clone: Other DNA sequences from this sample encode an identical CDR3 as well. The chain couples TRBV4-3 to TRBJ2-3; TRBD2 matches 13 bases. Germline assignment: CDR1 LGHNA and CDR2 YSLEER. Germline trimming cut 3 bases from V and 4 bases from J; bases unmatched to any gene: 7. The CDR3 extends over 17 amino acids. The CDR3 protein is CASSQDLGLAGPDTQYF. The CDR3 nucleotides read TGCGCCAGCAGCCAGGACCTGGGACTAGCGGGGCCAGATACGCAGTATTTT.

The sample holds a few counts of this clone. One end of the junction fails to match germline, which may point to a read error. This sequence joins TRBV7-9 and TRBJ1-3; 7 bases fit TRBD1. The CDR3 has 15 residues. The germline CDR1 and CDR2 sequences are SEHNR and FQNEAQ (reference sequence). The CDR3 spells CSSSKGQHLGNTIYF. The CDR3 nucleotides are TGTTCCAGCAGCAAGGGACAGCACCTCGGAAACACCATATATTTT.

This clone was observed once. The gene calls are TRBV5-1 and TRBJ1-1, with 10 nucleotides matching TRBD1. This CDR3 has 16 amino acids. Per germline, CDR1 SGHRS and CDR2 YFSETQ. V dropped 4 bases and J dropped 0; count of bases not matched to a gene: 6. The CDR3 protein is CASSPGQGLMNTEAFF. As DNA, the CDR3 is TGCGCCAGCAGCCCGGGACAGGGGCTGATGAACACTGAAGCTTTCTTT. The full variable domain, completed using reference TRBV5-1 and TRBJ1-1, is KAGVTQTPRYLIKTRGQQVTLSCSPISGHRSVSWYQQTPGQGLQFLFEYFSETQRNKGNFPGRFSGRQFSNSRSEMNVSTLELGDSALYLCASSPGQGLMNTEAFFGQGTRLTVV.

V gene TRBV11-2 combines with J gene TRBJ1-1, with D tentatively TRBD1 (5 bases). This CDR3 is built from 11 residues. Germline CDR1 SGHAT, CDR2 FQNNGV. V dropped 5 bases and J dropped 7 bases, with 8 bases sitting between them. The CDR3 DNA reads TGTGCCAGCAGCGCGACAGTTGAAGCTTTCTTT. Translating it yields CASSATVEAFF.

The V and J genes are TRBV2 and TRBJ2-2, with TRBD1 as a possible D gene (8 bases). The CDR3 extends over 14 amino acids. Germline lookup yields CDR1 SNHLY and CDR2 FYNNEI. V lost 5 bases, J lost 6 bases, and 13 bases lay in between. For the CDR3, the DNA is TGTGCCAGCAGTACAGGGGGGGATCCCGGGGAGCTGTTTTTT. Its protein is CASSTGGDPGELFF.

The V call is TRBV7-8, the J call TRBJ2-7, with D perhaps matching TRBD2 (6 bases). Germline CDR1 reads SGHVS; CDR2 reads FQNEAQ. V lost 5 bases, J lost 2 bases, and 22 bases lay in between. CDR3 size: 17 residues. The CDR3 reads CASSLSPGGGGPYEQYF. CDR3 DNA sequence: TGTGCCAGCAGCCTAAGCCCCGGGGGTGGGGGACCCTACGAGCAGTACTTC.

The chain carries TRBV6-5 and TRBJ1-1; TRBD1 might be the D (5 bases). The V gene's germline CDR1 is MNHEY and CDR2 SVGAGI. Deletions cut 6 bases from V and 1 base from J, with 9 bases between. This CDR3 comprises 13 residues. CDR3 in amino acids: CASRLGQNTEAFF. CDR3 DNA sequence: TGTGCCAGCAGGCTCGGACAGAACACTGAAGCTTTCTTT.

The chain joins TRBV18 to TRBJ2-1; 7 bases map to TRBD1. The CDR3 length is 16 residues. Per the germline V gene, CDR1 is KGHSH and CDR2 is LQKENI. Trimming took 1 base from V and 5 from J; bases not matched to a gene: 8. The CDR3 DNA is TGTGCCAGCTCACCACAGTCGACAGGGACCCACAATGAGCAGTTCTTC. Translated: CASSPQSTGTHNEQFF. Variable domain in full (rest from reference TRBV18 and TRBJ2-1): NAGVMQNPRHLVRRRGQEARLRCSPMKGHSHVYWYRQLPEEGLKFMVYLQKENIIDESGMPKERFSAEFPKEGPSILRIQQVVRGDSAAYFCASSPQSTGTHNEQFFGPGTRLTVL.